This T cell receptor (beta chain) was profiled in a study of blood T cell repertoires in COVID-19. Trimming left V 4 bases short and J 2 bases short, with 11 bases between. The CDR3 consists of 15 residues. The germline V gene encodes CDR1 SNHLY and CDR2 FYNNEI. The method was immunoSEQ multiplex PCR; TCRdb's version includes in-frame clones alone and lacks a portion of them. This sample has about 390,000 clones, with around 87% found just once. The receptor's source is a woman aged 55-69 years with COVID-19, enrolled during active disease. The V and J genes are TRBV2 and TRBJ2-2; D is possibly TRBD1 (6 bases). Input material: peripheral blood. The CDR3 loop reads CASSGQGGNTGELFF. The CDR3 nucleotides read TGTGCCAGCAGTGGTCAAGGGGGTAACACCGGGGAGCTGTTTTTT.